This T cell receptor beta chain stems from a study of cytomegalovirus exposure and HLA in healthy donors. Background on the study: Among the 300 to 450 genotyped donors, 81% were placed in the Caucasian-associated ancestry cluster.

The PCR employed 60 Vbeta primers together with 13 Jbeta primers. Authors' data handling: The count from a later analysis was some 81 million unique TCR beta chains, 9 million to 12 million of them shared. Using immunoSEQ multiplex PCR, the repertoire was profiled, and TCRdb retains in-frame clones only, with some absent. That table supplies the V and J calls and clone size; D and trimming were determined from the DNA. This table holds about 270,000 clones, about nine tenths found once. Whole-study results and caveats: Within an earlier analysis, most TCR beta V segments proved productive either about 90% or about 30% of the time. Later analysis placed DRB1 highest and HLA-C lowest in TCR association rates, which differed by HLA locus.

The germline V gene encodes CDR1 MNHEY and CDR2 SMNVEV (reference sequence). Trimming took off 5 bases at V and 0 bases at J, with 8 bases between the two ends. This CDR3 has 13 amino acids. This clone was seen once. What it binds is not known. V usage is TRBV27 and J usage is TRBJ2-7, with no clear D. The clonotype was recovered from a man aged 40-55 years in good health and CMV-seropositive. The sequencing sample was made of PBMCs. The CDR3 nucleotides read TGTGCCAGCAGTGAGGATGGCTCCTACGAGCAGTACTTC. Amino acids: CASSEDGSYEQYF.